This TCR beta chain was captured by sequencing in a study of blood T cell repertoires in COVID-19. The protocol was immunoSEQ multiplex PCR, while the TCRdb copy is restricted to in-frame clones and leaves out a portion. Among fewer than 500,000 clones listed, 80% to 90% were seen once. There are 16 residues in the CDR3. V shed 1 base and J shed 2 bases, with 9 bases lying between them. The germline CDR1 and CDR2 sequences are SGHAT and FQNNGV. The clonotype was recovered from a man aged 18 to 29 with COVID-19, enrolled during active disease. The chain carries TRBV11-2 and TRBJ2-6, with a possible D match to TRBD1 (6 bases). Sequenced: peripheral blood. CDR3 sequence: CASSLVGGTGANVLTF. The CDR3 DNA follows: TGTGCCAGCAGCTTAGTAGGGGGTACTGGGGCCAACGTCCTGACTTTC.